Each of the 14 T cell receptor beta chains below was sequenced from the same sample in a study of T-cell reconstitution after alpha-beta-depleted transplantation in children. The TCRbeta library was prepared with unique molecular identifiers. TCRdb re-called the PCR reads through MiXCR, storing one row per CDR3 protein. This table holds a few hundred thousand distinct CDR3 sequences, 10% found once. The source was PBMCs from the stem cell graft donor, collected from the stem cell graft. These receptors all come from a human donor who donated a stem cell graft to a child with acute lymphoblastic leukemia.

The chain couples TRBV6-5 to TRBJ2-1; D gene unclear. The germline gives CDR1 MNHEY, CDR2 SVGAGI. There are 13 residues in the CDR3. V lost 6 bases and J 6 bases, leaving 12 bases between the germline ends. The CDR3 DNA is TGTGCCAGCAGCCCTATGGGTCCCAATGAGCAGTTCTTC. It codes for CASSPMGPNEQFF.

The CDR3 nucleotides read TGCAGTGCTTGGACTAGCGAGTTCTACAATGAGCAGTTCTTC. Translation: CSAWTSEFYNEQFF. V and J are TRBV20-1 and TRBJ2-1, with TRBD2 identical over 9 bases. Germline V gene lookup returns CDR1 DFQATT and CDR2 SNEGSKA (reference sequence). The CDR3 contains 14 residues. The V segment lost 5 bases and the J segment 3 bases; nucleotides outside the gene matches: 5.

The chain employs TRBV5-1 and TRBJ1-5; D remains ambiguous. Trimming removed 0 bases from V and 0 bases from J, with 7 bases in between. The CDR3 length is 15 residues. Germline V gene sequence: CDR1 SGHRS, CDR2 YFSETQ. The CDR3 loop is CASSLGIDSNQPQHF. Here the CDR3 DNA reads TGCGCCAGCAGCTTGGGAATCGATAGCAATCAGCCCCAGCATTTT.

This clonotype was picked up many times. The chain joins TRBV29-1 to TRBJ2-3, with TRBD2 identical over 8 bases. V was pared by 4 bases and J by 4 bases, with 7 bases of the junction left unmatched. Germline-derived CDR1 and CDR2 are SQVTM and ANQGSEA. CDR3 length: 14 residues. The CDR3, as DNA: TGCAGCGTTGCGGATAGCGGGGAGTCAGATACGCAGTATTTT. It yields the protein CSVADSGESDTQYF.

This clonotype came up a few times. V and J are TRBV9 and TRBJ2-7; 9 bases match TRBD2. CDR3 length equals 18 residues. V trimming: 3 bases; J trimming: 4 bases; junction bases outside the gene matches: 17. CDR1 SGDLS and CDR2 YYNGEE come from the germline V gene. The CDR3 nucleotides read TGTGCCAGCAGCGCGAGTGTGAATAGTAGCGGGAGTATTTACGAGCAGTACTTC. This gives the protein CASSASVNSSGSIYEQYF.

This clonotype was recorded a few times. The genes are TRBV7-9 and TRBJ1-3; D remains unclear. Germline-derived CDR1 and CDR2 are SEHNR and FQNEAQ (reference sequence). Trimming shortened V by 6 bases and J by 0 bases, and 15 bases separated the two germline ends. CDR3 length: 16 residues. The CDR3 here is CASSKTRQASGNTIYF. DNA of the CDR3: TGTGCCAGCAGTAAAACTCGACAAGCCTCTGGAAACACCATATATTTT.

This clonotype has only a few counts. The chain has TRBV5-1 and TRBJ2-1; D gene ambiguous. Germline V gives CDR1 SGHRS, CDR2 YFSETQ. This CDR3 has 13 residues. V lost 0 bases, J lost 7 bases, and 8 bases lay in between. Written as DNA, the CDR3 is TGCGCCAGCAGCTTGGTGTATGTGAATGAGCAGTTCTTC. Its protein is CASSLVYVNEQFF.

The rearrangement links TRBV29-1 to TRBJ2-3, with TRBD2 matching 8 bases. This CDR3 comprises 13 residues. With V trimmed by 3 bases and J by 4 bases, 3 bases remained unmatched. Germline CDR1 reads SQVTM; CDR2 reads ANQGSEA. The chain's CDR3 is CSVDVGRADTQYF. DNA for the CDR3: TGCAGCGTTGACGTCGGGAGGGCAGATACGCAGTATTTT.

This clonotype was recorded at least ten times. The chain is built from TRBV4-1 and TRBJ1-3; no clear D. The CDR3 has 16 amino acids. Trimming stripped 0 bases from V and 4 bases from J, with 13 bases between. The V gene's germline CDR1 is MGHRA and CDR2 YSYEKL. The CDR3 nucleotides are TGCGCCAGCAGCCAAGAAGAGGTGAAAACCGGAAACACCATATATTTT. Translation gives CASSQEEVKTGNTIYF.

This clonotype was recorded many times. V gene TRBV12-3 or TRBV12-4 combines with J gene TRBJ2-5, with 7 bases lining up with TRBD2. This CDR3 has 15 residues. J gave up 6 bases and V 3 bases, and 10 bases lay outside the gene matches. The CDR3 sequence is CASSLGWTRLKTQYF. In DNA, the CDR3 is TGTGCCAGCAGTTTGGGCTGGACTAGACTGAAGACCCAGTACTTC.

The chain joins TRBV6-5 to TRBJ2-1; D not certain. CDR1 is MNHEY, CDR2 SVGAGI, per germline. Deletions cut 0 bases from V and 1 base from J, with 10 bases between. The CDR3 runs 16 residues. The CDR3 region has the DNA TGTGCCAGCAGTTACTCGAAACTGGCATCCTACAATGAGCAGTTCTTC. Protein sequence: CASSYSKLASYNEQFF.

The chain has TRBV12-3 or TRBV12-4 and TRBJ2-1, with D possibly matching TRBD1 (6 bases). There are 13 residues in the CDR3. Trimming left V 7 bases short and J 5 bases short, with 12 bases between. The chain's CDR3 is CASTRTVDNEQFF. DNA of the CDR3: TGTGCCAGCACCAGGACAGTCGACAATGAGCAGTTCTTC.

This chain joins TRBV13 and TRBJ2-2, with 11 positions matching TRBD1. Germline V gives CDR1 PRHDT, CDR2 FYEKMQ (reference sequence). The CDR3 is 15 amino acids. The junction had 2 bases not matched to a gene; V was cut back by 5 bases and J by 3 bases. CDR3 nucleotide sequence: TGTGCCAGCAGCGGGACAGGGGGATACACCGGGGAGCTGTTTTTT. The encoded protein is CASSGTGGYTGELFF. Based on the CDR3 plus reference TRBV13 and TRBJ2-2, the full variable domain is AAGVIQSPRHLIKEKRETATLKCYPIPRHDTVYWYQQGPGQDPQFLISFYEKMQSDKGSIPDRFSAQQFSDYHSELNMSSLELGDSALYFCASSGTGGYTGELFFGEGSRLTVL.

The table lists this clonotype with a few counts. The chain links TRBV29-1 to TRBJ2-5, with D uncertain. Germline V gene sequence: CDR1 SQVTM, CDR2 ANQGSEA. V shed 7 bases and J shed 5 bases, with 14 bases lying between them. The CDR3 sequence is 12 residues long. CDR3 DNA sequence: TGCAGCGCTGATAGTGGGTGGGAGACCCAGTACTTC. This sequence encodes CSADSGWETQYF.